A selection of T cell receptor beta chains follows, all from one sample in a study of cytotoxic CD8 clonotypes in ibrutinib-treated CLL. Here immunoSEQ multiplex PCR was the method, and the copy in TCRdb shows in-frame clones only, minus some. Of 110,000 to 150,000 clones in the sample, about 91% were seen once. The specimen was PBMCs, collected after 12 months of ibrutinib treatment. The receptor set was obtained from a human donor with chronic lymphocytic leukemia. The CDR3 runs from the conserved cysteine through the conserved F or W. The D gene is left open where the match is weak. Some rows mark clone size as missing; the rest say once, few, many or name a class of expanded clone.

TRBV6-5,TRBJ2-1,NA,NA,TGTGCCAGCACCCCAGACTACAATGAGCAGTTCTTC,CASTPDYNEQFF
TRBV5-1,TRBJ2-1,NA,NA,TGCGCCAGCAGCTTGACCGGGACTGACTACAATGAGCAGTTCTTC,CASSLTGTDYNEQFF
TRBV4-2,TRBJ2-1,NA,NA,TGTGCCAGCAGCCAAGTCGTATCGGGTCCCTACAATGAGCAGTTCTTC,CASSQVVSGPYNEQFF
TRBV7-9,TRBJ2-7,NA,NA,TGTGCCAGCAGCTCAGAAAGGTCCTACGAGCAGTACTTC,CASSSERSYEQYF
TRBV6-5,TRBJ2-7,NA,NA,TGTGCCAGCAGTTACTCGAACAGGGAAGACTACGAGCAGTACTTC,CASSYSNREDYEQYF
TRBV5-1,TRBJ2-3,NA,TRBD1,TGCGCCAGCAGCTTGGTTCCCGGGACAGGCACAGATACGCAGTATTTT,CASSLVPGTGTDTQYF
TRBV28,TRBJ1-4,NA,TRBD1,TGTGCCAGCAGTTTTTCGCGGGGGACAGTTGAAAAACTGTTTTTT,CASSFSRGTVEKLFF
TRBV25-1,TRBJ2-2,NA,NA,TGTGCCAGCAGTGAAGTACGGGAGAAGGCCGGGGAGCTGTTTTTT,CASSEVREKAGELFF
TRBV19,TRBJ2-1,NA,NA,TGTGCCAGTAGTGCCGGGACTGGAATCTACAATGAGCAGTTCTTC,CASSAGTGIYNEQFF
TRBV15,TRBJ2-1,NA,NA,TGTGCCACCAGCAGAGAGGGGCCTGAGCAGTTCTTC,CATSREGPEQFF
TRBV29-1,TRBJ2-7,NA,TRBD1,TGCAGCGTTGGCCCCATGACAGGGGAATACTACGAGCAGTACTTC,CSVGPMTGEYYEQYF
TRBV7-2,TRBJ2-7,NA,NA,TGTGCCAGCAGCTTAGGAGAACAGGGTTTGGGCCCTTACGAGCAGTACTTC,CASSLGEQGLGPYEQYF
TRBV2,TRBJ2-1,NA,TRBD2,TGTGCCAGCAGGCGACTAGCGGGAGGGCCCTATGAGCAGTTCTTC,CASRRLAGGPYEQFF
TRBV7-7,TRBJ2-5,NA,NA,TGTGCTAGCAGCAAATCAGGGACGGGACAAGAGACCCAGTACTTC,CASSKSGTGQETQYF
TRBV6-5,TRBJ2-5,NA,TRBD2,TGTGCCAGCAGTTGGCTAGCGGGAGGGGATGAGACCCAGTACTTC,CASSWLAGGDETQYF
TRBV13,TRBJ2-5,NA,TRBD2,TGTGCCAGCAGCAAAAAGCGGGAGGGGCAGACCCAGTACTTC,CASSKKREGQTQYF
TRBV28,TRBJ1-2,NA,NA,TGTGCCAGCAACAAGCCCTGGGCAGACAACTATGGCTACACCTTC,CASNKPWADNYGYTF
TRBV28,TRBJ1-1,NA,NA,TGTGCCAGCAGTGACGGGACCCCGCCATCTGAAGCTTTCTTT,CASSDGTPPSEAFF
TRBV30,TRBJ2-5,NA,NA,TGTGCCCGGGCCCGACGGGGCGGAACGGGAGAGACCCAGTACTTC,CARARRGGTGETQYF
TRBV6-5,TRBJ2-5,once,NA,TGTGCCAGCAGTTACTCAAGAGACTCCAACGCGGAGACCCAGTACTTC,CASSYSRDSNAETQYF
TRBV15,TRBJ2-3,NA,NA,TGTGCCACCAGCATGGCGCTAAGTGGGACAGATACGCAGTATTTT,CATSMALSGTDTQYF
TRBV18,TRBJ2-5,NA,TRBD2,TGTGCCAGCTCACCAAGTCGGACTAGCTTCGAGACCCAGTACTTC,CASSPSRTSFETQYF
TRBV6-5,TRBJ2-1,NA,NA,TGTGCCAGCAGTTACTCACTTCACAATGAGCAGTTCTTC,CASSYSLHNEQFF
TRBV7-9,TRBJ2-1,NA,TRBD2,TGTGCCAGCAGCATACCCTGGGCGGGAGGAGCCTACAATGAGCAGTTCTTC,CASSIPWAGGAYNEQFF
TRBV7-3,TRBJ2-1,NA,NA,TGTGCCAGCAGCTTAGGGTCGGGGACTGAGCAGTTCTTC,CASSLGSGTEQFF
TRBV6-5,TRBJ2-2,NA,TRBD2,TGTGCCAGCAGTTCAGGCCTAGCGGGAGCTGCCGGGGAGCTGTTTTTT,CASSSGLAGAAGELFF
TRBV9,TRBJ2-5,NA,NA,TGTGCCAGCAGCGTAGAACCCGGGTGGCAAGAGACCCAGTACTTC,CASSVEPGWQETQYF
TRBV6-9,TRBJ2-3,NA,TRBD2,TGTGCCAGCAGTCAAGCGGGAGTGGAAGATACGCAGTATTTT,CASSQAGVEDTQYF
TRBV29-1,TRBJ2-5,once,NA,TGCAGCGTTGAGTCTTTTGGGGAGCCAGGGAAAGAGACCCAGTACTTC,CSVESFGEPGKETQYF
TRBV9,TRBJ2-6,NA,TRBD1,TGTGCCAGCAGCGTACCGACAGGGAGATCTGGGGCCAACGTCCTGACTTTC,CASSVPTGRSGANVLTF
TRBV14,TRBJ2-2,NA,NA,TGTGCCAGCAGCCTAGAGGAAAGGGCCGGGGAGCTGTTTTTT,CASSLEERAGELFF
TRBV19,TRBJ2-7,NA,TRBD2,TGTGCCAGTAGTGTTCATAGCGGGAGTGGCTATTACGAGCAGTACTTC,CASSVHSGSGYYEQYF
TRBV5-1,TRBJ2-7,NA,NA,TGCGCCAGCAGCTTGGCCAAGGTGACGGGCAGCACCTACGAGCAGTACTTC,CASSLAKVTGSTYEQYF
TRBV27,TRBJ1-5,NA,NA,TGTGCCAGCAGTTTAATGGGCAATCAGCCCCAGCATTTT,CASSLMGNQPQHF
TRBV5-1,TRBJ1-4,once,NA,TGCGCCAGCAGCTTGGGTCTGGGGGCTAATGAAAAACTGTTTTTT,CASSLGLGANEKLFF
TRBV28,TRBJ2-7,NA,NA,TGTGCCAGCACCCAGGGATACGAGCAGTACTTC,CASTQGYEQYF
TRBV27,TRBJ1-2,NA,TRBD1,TGTGCCAGCAGTCCGTGGGGACAGTATGGCTACACCTTC,CASSPWGQYGYTF
TRBV11-2,TRBJ2-7,NA,NA,TGTGCCAGCGCTGCCCCAAGCAGTAGATACGAGCAGTACTTC,CASAAPSSRYEQYF
TRBV11-2,TRBJ1-5,NA,TRBD1,TGTGCCAGCAGCGGACGACAGGGTGGCAATCAGCCCCAGCATTTT,CASSGRQGGNQPQHF
TRBV6-5,TRBJ1-1,NA,TRBD1,TGTGCCAGCACCGAGTTCAGGACAGGACAGTCTGAAGCTTTCTTT,CASTEFRTGQSEAFF
TRBV5-1,TRBJ2-5,NA,NA,TGCGCCAGCAGCTCGACCCCCACGGGACCCCTCTCCACCCAGTACTTC,CASSSTPTGPLSTQYF
TRBV10-3,TRBJ1-4,NA,NA,TGTGCCATCAGTGAGTCGAGACAGATAAATGAAAAACTGTTTTTT,CAISESRQINEKLFF
TRBV9,TRBJ2-3,NA,NA,TGTGCCAGCAGCGTAGCAGATACGCAGTATTTT,CASSVADTQYF
TRBV5-5,TRBJ2-3,NA,NA,TGTGCCAGCAGCTTTATAACTTGGTACACAGATACGCAGTATTTT,CASSFITWYTDTQYF
TRBV2,TRBJ1-4,NA,NA,TGTGCCAGCAGTGATGATCAGGCGTTTCCGCTTCGTGCAACTAATGAAAAACTGTTTTTT,CASSDDQAFPLRATNEKLFF
TRBV5-1,TRBJ2-7,NA,NA,TGCGCCAGCAGCTTACAGGAGAGCTCCTACGAGCAGTACTTC,CASSLQESSYEQYF